This entry features one T cell receptor (beta chain) sequence. Its antigen remains unidentified. No base qualities exist here, and no much larger clone lies one base off it. The protocol used for the library was RT-PCR. TCRdb names Illumina HiSeq 2500 as the instrument used. TCRdb itself trimmed the public reads at Q25 with fastp, ran MiXCR and retained productive beta chains. Every CDR3 protein is listed once, alongside the most common genes and DNA of its rows. This sample comprises more than 700,000 distinct CDR3 sequences, approximately 22% of them detected only once. The ten largest clones capture 10% to 13% of the sample. The germline V gene gives CDR1 as ENHRY and CDR2 as SYGVKD. The CDR3 goes from the cysteine to the phenylalanine over 13 residues. Of the read, only the CDR3 DNA is kept; its 39 bases are in frame from base 1. Unmatched junction bases come to 11, with V trimmed by 10 bases and J by 5 bases.

This sample is part of a study of response to subunit inactivated influenza vaccine (dated by TCRdb to 2016 to 2019). For the study in its entirety: The study used deep quantitative T cell receptor repertoire profiling to track responses to a trivalent subunit inactivated influenza vaccine.

What the work shows at the level of the full study, not this receptor alone: The authors proposed that each seasonal influenza vaccination may bring in only a limited number of new T cells.

The V and J genes are TRBV10-3 and TRBJ2-7; 7 nucleotides in the junction match TRBD2. The sequenced sample was PBMCs from blood, obtained more than 4 days after vaccination. The receptor's source is a man in his forties or fifties who received an inactivated influenza vaccine. Donor details come from another sample of the same person, matched by shared clones. The nucleotides read TGTGCCACCCAAGGCGGGGGTCAGGACGAGCAGTACTTC. Its product reads: CATQGGGQDEQYF.